This is a list of T cell receptor beta chains from one sample in a study of blood T cell repertoires in COVID-19. Assay used: immunoSEQ multiplex PCR; TCRdb lists only in-frame clones, some missing. Among 330,000 or so clones, 80% to 95% were seen once, and the ten largest hold approximately 17%. The sample comprised PBMCs or T cells enriched from blood (not recorded which). Receptor source: a woman between 25 and 40 years old who had recovered from COVID-19. CDR3s include the opening cysteine and the closing phenylalanine or tryptophan. Each record gives: V gene, clone size, D gene, J gene, CDR3 protein, CDR3 DNA. A D gene is named only where the DNA matches it firmly. Clone size, where shown, is once, few, many, or a class for clones that have expanded.

V gene: TRBV4-1
clone size: .
D gene: TRBD2
J gene: TRBJ2-3
CDR3 protein: CASSQGLAGEDTQYF
CDR3 DNA: TGCGCCAGCAGCCAGGGACTAGCGGGAGAGGATACGCAGTATTTT

V gene: TRBV18
clone size: once
D gene: TRBD1
J gene: TRBJ2-5
CDR3 protein: CASSPVTGGETQYF
CDR3 DNA: TGTGCCAGCTCACCAGTGACAGGGGGAGAGACCCAGTACTTC

V gene: TRBV19
clone size: once
D gene: TRBD1
J gene: TRBJ2-7
CDR3 protein: CASSAGQGFYEQYF
CDR3 DNA: TGTGCCAGTAGTGCGGGACAGGGGTTCTACGAGCAGTACTTC

V gene: TRBV2
clone size: .
D gene: .
J gene: TRBJ1-5
CDR3 protein: CASSDGAATQHF
CDR3 DNA: TGTGCCAGCAGTGATGGGGCCGCGACCCAGCATTTT

V gene: TRBV5-8
clone size: .
D gene: TRBD1
J gene: TRBJ2-1
CDR3 protein: CASSLPQGAYNEQFF
CDR3 DNA: TGTGCCAGCAGCCTGCCCCAGGGGGCCTACAATGAGCAGTTCTTC

V gene: TRBV18
clone size: once
D gene: .
J gene: TRBJ1-3
CDR3 protein: CASSDRTISGNTIYF
CDR3 DNA: TGTGCCAGCTCCGATAGGACAATCTCTGGAAACACCATATATTTT

V gene: TRBV18
clone size: .
D gene: TRBD1
J gene: TRBJ2-5
CDR3 protein: CASSPPGRGRQTQYF
CDR3 DNA: TGTGCCAGCTCACCACCGGGCAGGGGGCGTCAGACCCAGTACTTC

V gene: TRBV5-1
clone size: .
D gene: TRBD1
J gene: TRBJ1-2
CDR3 protein: CASSSGQAGYTF
CDR3 DNA: TGCGCCAGCAGCTCCGGACAGGCTGGCTACACCTTC

V gene: TRBV7-2
clone size: .
D gene: .
J gene: TRBJ2-1
CDR3 protein: CASRPRLFSYNEQFF
CDR3 DNA: TGTGCCAGCAGGCCTCGGTTGTTCTCCTACAATGAGCAGTTCTTC

V gene: TRBV19
clone size: once
D gene: TRBD1
J gene: TRBJ1-5
CDR3 protein: CASIRGPQINNQPQHF
CDR3 DNA: TGTGCCAGTATCAGGGGGCCGCAAATTAACAATCAGCCCCAGCATTTT

V gene: TRBV28
clone size: .
D gene: .
J gene: TRBJ1-2
CDR3 protein: CASSLPQDFNYGYTF
CDR3 DNA: TGTGCCAGCAGTTTACCACAGGATTTTAACTATGGCTACACCTTC

V gene: TRBV6-5
clone size: .
D gene: TRBD1
J gene: TRBJ2-2
CDR3 protein: CASSRQGADTGELFF
CDR3 DNA: TGTGCCAGCAGTCGACAGGGGGCGGACACCGGGGAGCTGTTTTTT

V gene: TRBV4-2
clone size: .
D gene: .
J gene: TRBJ2-5
CDR3 protein: CASSPDRETQYF
CDR3 DNA: TGTGCCAGCAGCCCCGATCGGGAGACCCAGTACTTC

V gene: TRBV7-9
clone size: .
D gene: TRBD1
J gene: TRBJ1-4
CDR3 protein: CASSPGTGTLELFF
CDR3 DNA: TGTGCCAGCAGCCCCGGGACAGGGACTTTAGAACTGTTTTTT

V gene: TRBV6-5
clone size: .
D gene: TRBD1
J gene: TRBJ1-2
CDR3 protein: CASSPQGTGGHGYTF
CDR3 DNA: TGTGCCAGCAGTCCTCAAGGGACAGGGGGCCATGGCTACACCTTC

V gene: TRBV18
clone size: .
D gene: .
J gene: TRBJ2-6
CDR3 protein: CASSPVILDSVGANVLTF
CDR3 DNA: TGTGCCAGCTCACCCGTTATACTTGACTCCGTAGGGGCCAACGTCCTGACTTTC

V gene: TRBV4-2
clone size: .
D gene: .
J gene: TRBJ2-7
CDR3 protein: CASSQEAGGAVVSYEQYF
CDR3 DNA: TGTGCCAGCAGCCAAGAGGCGGGCGGTGCCGTGGTATCCTACGAGCAGTACTTC

V gene: TRBV4-3
clone size: .
D gene: .
J gene: TRBJ2-1
CDR3 protein: CASSQDVVVSGHDEQFF
CDR3 DNA: TGCGCCAGCAGCCAAGATGTTGTAGTTTCGGGACACGATGAGCAGTTCTTC

V gene: TRBV27
clone size: .
D gene: .
J gene: TRBJ1-2
CDR3 protein: CASSLSGQGGYGYTF
CDR3 DNA: TGTGCCAGCAGTTTATCGGGGCAGGGAGGCTATGGCTACACCTTC

V gene: TRBV9
clone size: .
D gene: .
J gene: TRBJ2-2
CDR3 protein: CASSYTNTGELFF
CDR3 DNA: TGTGCCAGCAGCTACACGAACACCGGGGAGCTGTTTTTT

V gene: TRBV5-4
clone size: .
D gene: TRBD2
J gene: TRBJ2-7
CDR3 protein: CASSPTGLAGREQYF
CDR3 DNA: TGTGCCAGCAGCCCGACTGGACTAGCTGGACGCGAGCAGTACTTC

V gene: TRBV27
clone size: .
D gene: TRBD1
J gene: TRBJ2-7
CDR3 protein: CASSFGTGYEQYF
CDR3 DNA: TGTGCCAGCAGTTTCGGGACAGGTTACGAGCAGTACTTC

V gene: TRBV5-3
clone size: .
D gene: .
J gene: TRBJ1-5
CDR3 protein: CARSRGPLGYQPQHF
CDR3 DNA: TGTGCCAGAAGCCGCGGGCCCCTCGGGTATCAGCCCCAGCATTTT

V gene: TRBV7-9
clone size: .
D gene: TRBD1
J gene: TRBJ1-1
CDR3 protein: CASSWDRITEAFF
CDR3 DNA: TGTGCCAGCAGCTGGGACAGGATCACTGAAGCTTTCTTT

V gene: TRBV27
clone size: .
D gene: .
J gene: TRBJ2-1
CDR3 protein: CASSLWAARGQFF
CDR3 DNA: TGTGCCAGCAGTTTATGGGCCGCCCGGGGGCAGTTCTTC

V gene: TRBV6-5
clone size: .
D gene: TRBD2
J gene: TRBJ2-1
CDR3 protein: CASSYSTSATSNEQFF
CDR3 DNA: TGTGCCAGCAGTTACTCGACTAGCGCGACTTCCAATGAGCAGTTCTTC

V gene: TRBV27
clone size: .
D gene: TRBD1
J gene: TRBJ1-6
CDR3 protein: CASSLSFRGRSPLHF
CDR3 DNA: TGTGCCAGCAGTTTATCATTCAGGGGGCGATCACCCCTCCACTTT

V gene: TRBV20-1
clone size: .
D gene: .
J gene: TRBJ1-1
CDR3 protein: CSGMRGTEAFF
CDR3 DNA: TGCAGCGGAATGCGGGGGACTGAAGCTTTCTTT

V gene: TRBV5-5
clone size: .
D gene: TRBD1
J gene: TRBJ2-2
CDR3 protein: CASSWGQGTGELFF
CDR3 DNA: TGTGCCAGCAGCTGGGGACAGGGCACCGGGGAGCTGTTTTTT

V gene: TRBV7-2
clone size: .
D gene: .
J gene: TRBJ2-2
CDR3 protein: CASGPGRNTGELFF
CDR3 DNA: TGTGCCAGCGGTCCAGGGCGGAACACCGGGGAGCTGTTTTTT

V gene: TRBV27
clone size: .
D gene: .
J gene: TRBJ1-1
CDR3 protein: CASSLGGDTEAFF
CDR3 DNA: TGTGCCAGCAGTTTAGGGGGGGACACTGAAGCTTTCTTT

V gene: TRBV6-5
clone size: .
D gene: .
J gene: TRBJ1-5
CDR3 protein: CASKAPGDNQPQHF
CDR3 DNA: TGTGCCAGCAAAGCTCCCGGGGACAATCAGCCCCAGCATTTT

V gene: TRBV5-6
clone size: .
D gene: .
J gene: TRBJ1-2
CDR3 protein: CASSLRRGSLGGYTF
CDR3 DNA: TGTGCCAGCAGCTTGAGGCGGGGGTCCTTGGGAGGCTACACCTTC

V gene: TRBV28
clone size: .
D gene: TRBD2
J gene: TRBJ2-7
CDR3 protein: CASSSPASGRIEQYF
CDR3 DNA: TGTGCCAGCAGCTCACCCGCTAGCGGGAGAATTGAGCAGTACTTC

V gene: TRBV9
clone size: .
D gene: TRBD1
J gene: TRBJ1-1
CDR3 protein: CASSVHSAGQGPIWTEAFF
CDR3 DNA: TGTGCCAGCAGCGTACATAGCGCTGGACAGGGGCCGATATGGACTGAAGCTTTCTTT

V gene: TRBV28
clone size: .
D gene: .
J gene: TRBJ1-5
CDR3 protein: CASSWEGGQPQHF
CDR3 DNA: TGTGCCAGCAGTTGGGAGGGGGGACAGCCCCAGCATTTT

V gene: TRBV19
clone size: .
D gene: TRBD1
J gene: TRBJ1-6
CDR3 protein: CASSVRDRDSPLHF
CDR3 DNA: TGTGCCAGTAGTGTCCGGGACAGGGATTCACCCCTCCACTTT

V gene: TRBV11-2
clone size: few
D gene: TRBD1
J gene: TRBJ2-5
CDR3 protein: CASSSEQPGQLRETQYF
CDR3 DNA: TGTGCCAGCAGCTCAGAACAGCCGGGACAGTTGAGAGAGACCCAGTACTTC

V gene: TRBV24-1
clone size: .
D gene: TRBD2
J gene: TRBJ2-2
CDR3 protein: CATKPGTSTGELFF
CDR3 DNA: TGTGCCACCAAGCCCGGGACTAGCACCGGGGAGCTGTTTTTT

V gene: TRBV28
clone size: once
D gene: .
J gene: TRBJ1-6
CDR3 protein: CASRLRGGLRSSYNSPLHF
CDR3 DNA: TGTGCCAGCAGGCTACGCGGGGGATTGAGGAGCTCCTATAATTCACCCCTCCACTTT

V gene: TRBV11-2
clone size: few
D gene: TRBD1
J gene: TRBJ2-3
CDR3 protein: CASSNPGQSTDTQYF
CDR3 DNA: TGTGCCAGCAGCAATCCGGGACAGAGCACAGATACGCAGTATTTT

V gene: TRBV7-3
clone size: .
D gene: TRBD2
J gene: TRBJ2-1
CDR3 protein: CASSLERGNYNEQFF
CDR3 DNA: TGTGCCAGCAGCTTAGAGCGGGGAAACTACAATGAGCAGTTCTTC